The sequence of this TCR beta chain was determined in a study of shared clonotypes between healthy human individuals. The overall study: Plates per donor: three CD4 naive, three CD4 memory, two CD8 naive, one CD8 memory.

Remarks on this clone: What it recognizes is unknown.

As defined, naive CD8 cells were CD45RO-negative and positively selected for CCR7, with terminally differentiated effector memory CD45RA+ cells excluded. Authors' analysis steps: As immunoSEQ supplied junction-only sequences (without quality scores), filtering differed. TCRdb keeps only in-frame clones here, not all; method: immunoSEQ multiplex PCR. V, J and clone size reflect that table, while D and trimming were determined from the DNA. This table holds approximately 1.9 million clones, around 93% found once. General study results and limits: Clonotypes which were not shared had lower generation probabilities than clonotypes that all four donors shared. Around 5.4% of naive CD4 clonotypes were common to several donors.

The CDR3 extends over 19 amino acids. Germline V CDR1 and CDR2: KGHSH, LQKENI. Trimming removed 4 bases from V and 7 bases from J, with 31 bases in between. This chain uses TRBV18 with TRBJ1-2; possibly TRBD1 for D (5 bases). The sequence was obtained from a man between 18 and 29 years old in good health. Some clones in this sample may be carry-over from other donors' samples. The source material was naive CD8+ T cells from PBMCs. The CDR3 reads CASSQTGQPTSTSRFGYTF. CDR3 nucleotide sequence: TGTGCCAGCTCACAAACAGGACAACCTACGTCTACGAGCCGTTTTGGCTACACCTTC.